This T cell receptor (beta chain) originates from a study of blood T cell repertoires in COVID-19. Study overall: Sites in the United States, Italy and Spain provided acute and convalescent COVID-19 samples. From T cells, B-cell-depleted T cells, or PBMCs came the material, which was cDNA or gDNA.

The CDR3 runs 15 residues. With 3 bases removed from V and 8 bases from J, the gap between germline ends came to 17 bases. Looked up from germline, CDR1 is SGHRS and CDR2 is YFSETQ. Per the original methods: It was from reference gene primer amplification that nucleated cell counts were estimated. The repertoire was sequenced with immunoSEQ multiplex PCR; TCRdb's copy has only in-frame clones and lacks some. That table furnishes V, J and clone size, whereas the DNA furnished D and trimming. The sample includes around 300,000 clones, 65% to 90% of them seen just once. This clone appeared a single time.

Input material: peripheral blood. The sequence was obtained from a human donor in a cohort sampled during active COVID-19. J is TRBJ1-4 and V is TRBV5-1, with D perhaps matching TRBD1 (6 bases). Here the CDR3 reads CASSSAGTLGEKLFF. CDR3 DNA: TGCGCCAGCAGCTCGGCCGGGACATTGGGGGAAAAACTGTTTTTT.